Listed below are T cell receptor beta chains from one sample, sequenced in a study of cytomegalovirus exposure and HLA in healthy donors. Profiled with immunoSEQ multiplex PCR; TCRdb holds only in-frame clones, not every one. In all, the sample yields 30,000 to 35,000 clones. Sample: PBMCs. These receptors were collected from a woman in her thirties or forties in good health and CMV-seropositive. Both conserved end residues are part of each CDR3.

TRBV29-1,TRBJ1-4,CSVAGVAGNEKLFF
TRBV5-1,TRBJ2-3,CASSLSPSMGTDTQYF
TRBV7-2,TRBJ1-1,CASSGRPTGATEAFF
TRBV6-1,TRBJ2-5,CASSDPPRGEETQYF
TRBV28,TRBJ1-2,CASSPTRTGGYGYTF
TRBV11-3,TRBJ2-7,CASSLDQKEQYF
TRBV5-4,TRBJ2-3,CASSSGQGRNTQYF
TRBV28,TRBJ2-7,CASSPMTGYEGEQYF
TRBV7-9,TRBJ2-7,CASSPSYEQYF
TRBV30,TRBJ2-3,CAFRLAGGRRQYF
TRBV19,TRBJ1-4,CASSHPREKLFF
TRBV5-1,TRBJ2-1,CASSDDAGLLSYNEQFF
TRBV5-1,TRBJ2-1,CASSPGTSNEQFF
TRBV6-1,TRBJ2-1,CASSPGLAGYNEQFF
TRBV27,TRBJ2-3,CASSPWGLSGDTQYF
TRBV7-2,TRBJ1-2,CASSLAGGYTF
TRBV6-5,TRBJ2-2,CASRGTGGGGELFF
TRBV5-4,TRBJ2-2,CASSLNPGQGNTGELFF
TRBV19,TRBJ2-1,CASTPIAGGINEQFF
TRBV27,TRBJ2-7,CASTPDGSAAYEQYF
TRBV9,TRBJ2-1,CASSARNRGREKSSYNEQFF
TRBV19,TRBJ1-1,CASSREIMNTEAFF
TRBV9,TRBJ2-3,CASSVAPAGRDTQYF
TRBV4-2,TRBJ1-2,CASSQSRARGPTNYGYTF
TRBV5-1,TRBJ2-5,CASSLGLAGGETQYF
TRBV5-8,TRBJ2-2,CASSLGLAGAPGELFF
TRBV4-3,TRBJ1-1,CASSRTGGEAFF
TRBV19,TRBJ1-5,CASTMDRELGQPQHF
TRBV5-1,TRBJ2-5,CASSLESSVGETQYF
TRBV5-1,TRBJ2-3,CASSAGRSTDKQYF
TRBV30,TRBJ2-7,CAWTHQRTSGRAYEQYF
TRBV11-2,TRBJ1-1,CASSVTPGQKNTEAFF
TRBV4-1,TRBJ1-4,CASSLSRGSEKLFF
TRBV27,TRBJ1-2,CASSYTGGNGYTF
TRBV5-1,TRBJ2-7,CASSLAASGTYEQYF
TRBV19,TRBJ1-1,CATAGGWDTEAFF
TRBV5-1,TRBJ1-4,CASSPTGFSEKLFF
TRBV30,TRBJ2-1,CAWTVDSGTYNEQFF
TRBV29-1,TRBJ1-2,CSVTGRSGIYGYTF
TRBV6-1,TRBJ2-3,CASSPTRSDTQYF
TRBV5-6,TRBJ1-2,CASSPTDSQYYGYTF
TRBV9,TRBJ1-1,CASSPTMGGRNTEAFF
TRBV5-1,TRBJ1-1,CASSLQGGRGHTEAFF
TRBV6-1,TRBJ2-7,CASSALSGRAPSYEQYF
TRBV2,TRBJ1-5,CASSWGVLGNQPQHF
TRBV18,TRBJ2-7,CASSTRLAGTYEQYF
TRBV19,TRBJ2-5,CASSIDGPRLQETQYF
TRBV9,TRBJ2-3,CASSTRPGTSGRTQYF
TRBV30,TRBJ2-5,CAWSVSGSSETQYF
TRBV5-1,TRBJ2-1,CASSYQISGDSYNEQFF
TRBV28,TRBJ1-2,CASSLKLYGYTF
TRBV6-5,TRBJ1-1,CASRGQGMNTEDFF
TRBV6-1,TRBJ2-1,CASSEVGQRYNEQFF
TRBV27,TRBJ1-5,CASSNRGQPQHF
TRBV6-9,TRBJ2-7,CASSRGHVPSLTSGISYEQYF
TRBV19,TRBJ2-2,CASSRLAYANTGELFF
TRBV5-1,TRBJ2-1,CASSLQPGTSGSNEQFF
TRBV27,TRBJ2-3,CASSLWPSGKDTQYF
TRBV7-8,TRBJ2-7,CASSLDRERDYEQYF
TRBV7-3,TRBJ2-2,CASSSGGELFF